What follows are 13 T cell receptor beta chains derived from one specimen sequenced in a study of memory CD4+ T cells and cytomegalovirus serostatus. The sort gate was single viable CD3+CD4+CD8-CD45RO+ cells for memory CD4+ T cells. Clones were sequenced by immunoSEQ multiplex PCR, and TCRdb holds only the in-frame ones, with some missing. The sample carries some 49,000 clones, around 82% recorded once. Input material: memory CD4+ T cells from blood. These TCRs come from an adult in good health and CMV-seronegative.

The V and J genes are TRBV30 and TRBJ2-6, with D perhaps TRBD1 (6 bases). This CDR3 has 17 amino acids. Trimming removed 3 bases from V and 0 bases from J, with 15 bases in between. Germline loops: CDR1 GTSNPN, CDR2 SVGIG (reference sequence). The CDR3 region is CAWRYRERGSGANVLTF. The CDR3 DNA is TGTGCCTGGAGGTACAGGGAAAGGGGCTCTGGGGCCAACGTCCTGACTTTC.

The J gene is TRBJ2-1, the V gene TRBV29-1; no firm D call. The V gene's germline CDR1 is SQVTM and CDR2 ANQGSEA. V lost 2 bases and J 6 bases, leaving 5 bases between the germline ends. The CDR3 length is 11 residues. In DNA, the CDR3 is TGCAGCGTTGAACGTGGCAATGAGCAGTTCTTC. This sequence encodes CSVERGNEQFF.

V usage is TRBV19 and J usage is TRBJ1-3; D not resolved. The CDR3 is 13 residues long. Germline assignment: CDR1 LNHDA and CDR2 SQIVND (reference sequence). Trimming took off 6 bases at V and 1 base at J, with 7 bases between the two ends. The CDR3 protein is CASSERSGNTIYF. Written as DNA, the CDR3 is TGTGCCAGTAGCGAGAGGTCTGGAAACACCATATATTTT.

There are a few counts of this clone. The rearrangement links TRBV4-2 to TRBJ1-1; tentative D call: TRBD1 (6 bases). V was clipped by 8 bases and J by 8 bases, with 12 bases between them. CDR1 and CDR2 from the germline V gene are LGHNA and YNFKEQ. The CDR3 length is 11 residues. The CDR3 DNA follows: TGTGCCAGCGGGGGGCCTGGGGAAGCTTTCTTT. This codes for CASGGPGEAFF.

This rearrangement joins TRBV5-5 to TRBJ1-1; unclear D gene. V shed 4 bases and J shed 5 bases, with 18 bases lying between them. The CDR3 is 15 amino acids. CDR1 is SGHKS, CDR2 YYEKEE, per germline (reference sequence). CDR3 bases: TGTGCCAGCAGCCTGCGACCCGCCGGTGGGACTGAAGCTTTCTTT. The encoded protein is CASSLRPAGGTEAFF.

The chain combines TRBV5-1 with TRBJ1-6, with 9 bases aligning to TRBD1. Germline trimming cut 1 base from V and 0 bases from J; bases unmatched to any gene: 5. This CDR3 is 18 amino acids long. The V gene's germline CDR1 is SGHRS and CDR2 YFSETQ. CDR3 protein: CASSLSGQGSSYNSPLHF. DNA of the CDR3: TGCGCCAGCAGCTTGTCCGGACAGGGGAGCTCCTATAATTCACCCCTCCACTTT.

The chain links TRBV28 to TRBJ2-7; TRBD2 matches 14 bases. Germline V CDR1 and CDR2: MDHEN, SYDVKM. This CDR3 region has 21 residues. The junction had 17 bases not matched to a gene; V was cut back by 3 bases and J by 1 base. DNA of the CDR3: TGTGCCAGCAGTTTTGAGTACCCACTGACTAGCGGGGGGGCATGGTCCTACGAGCAGTACTTC. Protein: CASSFEYPLTSGGAWSYEQYF. The entire variable domain, with the rest obtained from reference TRBV28 and TRBJ2-7, is as follows: DVKVTQSSRYLVKRTGEKVFLECVQDMDHENMFWYRQDPGLGLRLIYFSYDVKMKEKGDIPEGYSVSREKKERFSLILESASTNQTSMYLCASSFEYPLTSGGAWSYEQYFGPGTRLTVT.

V gene TRBV9 combines with J gene TRBJ2-1, with a possible D match to TRBD2 (6 bases). Trimming left V 0 bases short and J 7 bases short, with 14 bases between. Germline CDR1 is SGDLS and CDR2 is YYNGEE. The CDR3 consists of 15 residues. The CDR3 bases are TGTGCCAGCAGCGTAGAGGCCCGGGGGACTAATGAGCAGTTCTTC. Translating gives CASSVEARGTNEQFF.

This clone was observed a few times. The rearrangement joins TRBV9 to TRBJ2-7; 11 nucleotides align to TRBD2. The length of the CDR3 is 15 residues. Germline V gives CDR1 SGDLS, CDR2 YYNGEE. Losses at the gene ends were 2 bases for V and 7 bases for J; bases not matched to a gene: 8. The CDR3 bases are TGTGCCAGCAGCGTGTTAGCGGGGGGGCGAGGGGAGCAGTACTTC. It encodes CASSVLAGGRGEQYF.

This rearrangement joins TRBV18 to TRBJ1-1; 7 positions agree with TRBD1. V lost 5 bases, J lost 3 bases, and 6 bases stayed unmatched. Germline values: CDR1 KGHSH, CDR2 LQKENI. CDR3 length: 14 residues. CDR3 bases: TGTGCCAGCTCAAAGGGGGCGGGGGACACTGAAGCTTTCTTT. Translating gives CASSKGAGDTEAFF.

The DNA for the CDR3 is TGTGCCAGCAGCCAAGGGTGGGGTTGGGGTAAAGACACTGAAGCTTTCTTT. Amino acids: CASSQGWGWGKDTEAFF. The chain uses TRBV28 and TRBJ1-1; no reliable D call. The length of the CDR3 is 17 residues. The germline V and J ends were trimmed by 6 bases and 3 bases, with 23 bases remaining between them. In germline, CDR1 is MDHEN, CDR2 SYDVKM. Full variable domain (rest looked up from reference TRBV28 and TRBJ1-1): DVKVTQSSRYLVKRTGEKVFLECVQDMDHENMFWYRQDPGLGLRLIYFSYDVKMKEKGDIPEGYSVSREKKERFSLILESASTNQTSMYLCASSQGWGWGKDTEAFFGQGTRLTVV.

V and J are TRBV4-2 and TRBJ1-1; 8 bases match TRBD1. The CDR3 totals 15 residues. J was trimmed by 3 bases and V by 5 bases; bases with no gene match: 8. Germline V gene lookup returns CDR1 LGHNA and CDR2 YNFKEQ. The CDR3 nucleotides read TGTGCCAGCAGCTTGGCAGGGGGCGTAGACACTGAAGCTTTCTTT. Translated: CASSLAGGVDTEAFF.

In nucleotides, the CDR3 is TGTGCCTGGAGTGCGGATCGAGCGGGGGGAGGCAATGAGCAGTTCTTC. Amino acid sequence: CAWSADRAGGGNEQFF. The chain carries TRBV30 and TRBJ2-1, with 9 bases identical to TRBD2. Germline V gene data show CDR1 as GTSNPN and CDR2 as SVGIG (reference sequence). J was trimmed by 6 bases and V by 1 base; bases with no gene match: 10. The CDR3 spans 16 residues.